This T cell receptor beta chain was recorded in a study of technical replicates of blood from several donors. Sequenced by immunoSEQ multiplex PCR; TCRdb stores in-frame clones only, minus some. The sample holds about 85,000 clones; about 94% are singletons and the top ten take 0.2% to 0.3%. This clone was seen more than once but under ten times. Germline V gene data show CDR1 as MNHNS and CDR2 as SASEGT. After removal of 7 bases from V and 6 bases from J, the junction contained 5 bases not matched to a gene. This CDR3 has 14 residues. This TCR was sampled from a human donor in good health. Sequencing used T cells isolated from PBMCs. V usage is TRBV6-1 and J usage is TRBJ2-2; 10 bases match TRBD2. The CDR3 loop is CASTLAGVSGELFF. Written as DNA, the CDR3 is TGTGCCAGCACTCTAGCGGGAGTCTCCGGGGAGCTGTTTTTT.